A single sample gave rise to the 19 T cell receptor beta chains below, sequenced in a study of Graves' ophthalmopathy and Graves' hyperthyroidism. Amplifying from RNA transcripts, the study obtained TCR beta CDR3 regions. RT-PCR was first run with HTBI primers, then multiplex PCR in a second round. TCRdb re-called the multiplex PCR reads through MiXCR, storing one row per CDR3 protein. Seen here are over 450,000 distinct CDR3 sequences, around 15% observed once, and the top ten hold 9.8%. The sequenced material came from blood. These receptors were taken from a woman in her twenties or thirties with Graves' ophthalmopathy.

The table lists this clonotype with many counts. The chain employs TRBV28 and TRBJ2-7, with 8 bases lining up with TRBD2. Per germline, CDR1 MDHEN and CDR2 SYDVKM. The ends lost 7 bases at V and 3 bases at J; junction bases unmatched: 14. The CDR3 is 16 residues long. The CDR3 bases are TGTGCCAGCACTCTCCGGGGGGGCAGGGGTGTCTACGAGCAGTACTTC. Protein product: CASTLRGGRGVYEQYF.

This clonotype has at least ten counts. V is TRBV11-3 and J is TRBJ1-1; TRBD1 matches 8 bases. This CDR3 has 19 amino acids. Germline-derived CDR1 and CDR2 are SGHNT and YENEEA. The V and J ends lost 5 bases and 1 base, in that order; junction bases with no gene match: 18. The CDR3 region is CASSIIRGSLRGQNTEAFF. The CDR3, as DNA: TGTGCCAGCAGCATCATCCGGGGATCTCTCAGGGGGCAGAACACTGAAGCTTTCTTT.

This clonotype was seen a few times. This chain links TRBV5-6 with TRBJ2-7, with a possible D match to TRBD1 (5 bases). Between the trimmed V and J ends, which lost 3 bases and 2 bases, there was a span of 21 bases. CDR3 length: 17 amino acids. Germline CDR1 is SGHDT and CDR2 is YYEEEE. This CDR3 reads CASSSVIRAVRTYEQYF. DNA of the CDR3: TGTGCCAGCAGCTCTGTCATCAGGGCGGTAAGAACCTACGAGCAGTACTTC.

This clonotype was seen repeatedly, ten times or more. This sequence joins TRBV12-3 or TRBV12-4 and TRBJ1-5; TRBD1 matches 7 bases. This CDR3 has 17 amino acids. V trimming: 3 bases; J trimming: 3 bases; junction bases outside the gene matches: 11. CDR3 bases: TGTGCCAGCAGTTTCCTCCAGGGAGGGGGCCACAATCAGCCCCAGCATTTT. This sequence encodes CASSFLQGGGHNQPQHF.

This clonotype turned up a few times. V is TRBV11-2 and J is TRBJ2-7; 9 nucleotides match TRBD2. V lost 5 bases and J lost 1; bases outside the gene matches: 9. Germline values: CDR1 SGHAT, CDR2 FQNNGV. The CDR3 extends over 16 amino acids. This CDR3 is CASSHVAGVSSYEQYF. Here the CDR3 DNA reads TGTGCCAGCAGCCACGTAGCGGGGGTCTCATCCTACGAGCAGTACTTC.

This clonotype showed up many times. The chain is built from TRBV2 and TRBJ1-5; D is undetermined. Germline CDR1 is SNHLY and CDR2 is FYNNEI. The V end was cut by 6 bases, the J end by 2 bases, with 14 bases between. The CDR3 extends over 15 amino acids. This CDR3 is CASRPGLVGNQPQHF. In DNA, the CDR3 is TGTGCCAGCAGGCCGGGTCTAGTAGGCAATCAGCCCCAGCATTTT.

This clonotype came up many times. The rearrangement uses TRBV13 and TRBJ2-5, with TRBD2 as a possible D gene (7 bases). Looked up from germline, CDR1 is PRHDT and CDR2 is FYEKMQ (reference sequence). Trimming took off 5 bases at V and 2 bases at J, with 12 bases between the two ends. CDR3 length equals 14 residues. The chain's CDR3 is CASSRGDYQETQYF. The CDR3 nucleotides are TGTGCCAGCAGCAGGGGGGACTATCAAGAGACCCAGTACTTC.

Note on this clonotype: A read error may explain this, as a much larger clone is one base away. The chain joins TRBV27 to TRBJ2-7; D unresolved. From germline, CDR1 is MNHEY and CDR2 SMNVEV (reference sequence). This CDR3 spans 13 amino acids. CDR3 sequence reads: CASGPTLSYDQYF. CDR3 DNA sequence: TGTGCCAGCGGACCTACTTTGTCCTACGATCAGTACTTC.

This clonotype was observed at least ten times. Germline is not matched at one junction end, which may reflect a read error. The genes are TRBV20-1 and TRBJ2-7, with D unresolved. This CDR3 is 14 amino acids long. Germline V gives CDR1 DFQATT, CDR2 SNEGSKA (reference sequence). CDR3 in amino acids: CSARSPGPSDEQYF. CDR3 in DNA: TGCAGTGCTAGATCTCCGGGCCCCTCCGACGAGCAGTACTTC.

This clonotype was picked up many times. The genes are TRBV12-3 or TRBV12-4 and TRBJ2-7; D not certain. Trimming took off 4 bases at V and 4 bases at J, with 11 bases between the two ends. The CDR3 is 13 residues long. The CDR3 protein is CASSYQFSYEQYF. For the CDR3, the DNA is TGTGCCAGCAGTTATCAGTTTTCGTACGAGCAGTACTTC.

This clonotype was observed a few times. This may come from a read error, since a much larger clone is one base off. The chain carries TRBV15 and TRBJ2-4; D unresolved. The CDR3 is made up of 14 amino acids. Germline V gene sequence: CDR1 LNHNV, CDR2 YYDKDF (reference sequence). CDR3 DNA sequence: TGTGCCACCAGCGCTCGGCCAGCCAAAAACATTAAGTACTTC. Protein: CATSARPAKNIKYF.

A few counts support this clonotype. V gene TRBV30 combines with J gene TRBJ1-5; 7 nucleotides align to TRBD1. V lost 2 bases, J lost 5 bases, and 3 bases stayed unmatched. Germline V gene lookup returns CDR1 GTSNPN and CDR2 SVGIG (reference sequence). The CDR3 loop spans 13 amino acids. CDR3 protein: CAWSSQGDQPQHF. The CDR3 region has the DNA TGTGCCTGGAGTAGCCAGGGGGATCAGCCCCAGCATTTT. The full variable domain, in which reference TRBV30 and TRBJ1-5 provide the parts outside the CDR3, is SQTIHQWPATLVQPVGSPLSLECTVEGTSNPNLYWYRQAAGRGLQLLFYSVGIGQISSEVPQNLSASRPQDRQFILSSKKLLLSDSGFYLCAWSSQGDQPQHFGDGTRLSIL.

This clonotype has more than one count but fewer than ten. V and J are TRBV11-2 and TRBJ1-5; 10 bases line up with TRBD1. Germline CDR1 reads SGHAT; CDR2 reads FQNNGV. Trimming cost V 4 bases and J 6 bases; bases outside gene matches: 6. This CDR3 has 15 amino acids. The chain's CDR3 is CASSSRQGAGQPQHF. As DNA, the CDR3 is TGTGCCAGCAGCTCTAGACAGGGGGCGGGTCAGCCCCAGCATTTT. Together with reference TRBV11-2 and TRBJ1-5, the CDR3 gives the full variable domain: EAGVAQSPRYKIIEKRQSVAFWCNPISGHATLYWYQQILGQGPKLLIQFQNNGVVDDSQLPKDRFSAERLKGVDSTLKIQPAKLEDSAVYLCASSSRQGAGQPQHFGDGTRLSIL.

Ten or more counts support this clonotype. The rearrangement joins TRBV25-1 to TRBJ1-2; D ambiguous. The CDR3 length is 13 residues. With 4 bases removed from V and 2 bases from J, the gap between germline ends came to 8 bases. Germline lookup yields CDR1 MGHDK and CDR2 SYGVNS. The CDR3 DNA sequence: TGTGCCAGCAGTGTTACCGTGAACTATGGCTACACCTTC. This codes for CASSVTVNYGYTF.

This clonotype has a count of ten or more. The chain recombines TRBV6-1 with TRBJ2-4, with D possibly TRBD2 on 5 matching bases. Trimming stripped 6 bases from V and 6 bases from J, with 15 bases between. Germline values: CDR1 MNHNS, CDR2 SASEGT. This CDR3 region has 14 residues. The CDR3 DNA reads TGTGCCAGCAGCCGCGGGCAAATGGGAAACATTCAGTACTTC. Protein sequence: CASSRGQMGNIQYF.

This clonotype was counted only a few times. The V call is TRBV3-1, the J call TRBJ1-5; D is perhaps TRBD1 (6 bases). The germline CDR1 and CDR2 sequences are LGHDT and YNNKEL (reference sequence). The CDR3 has 15 amino acids. The V end lost 2 bases, the J end lost 9 bases, and 17 bases lay between the germline ends. CDR3 region: CASSQSSGVEGPQHF. The CDR3 DNA is TGTGCCAGCAGCCAATCTTCAGGGGTTGAGGGGCCCCAGCATTTT.

Points on this clonotype: One end of the junction is discordant with germline, which a read error may explain. The chain links TRBV6-1 to TRBJ1-5; D remains ambiguous. Germline CDR1 and CDR2: MNHNS and SASEGT. The CDR3 has 15 residues. CDR3 amino acids: CASSEEGYSYQPQHF. The DNA for the CDR3 is TGTGCCAGCAGTGAAGAGGGTTATAGCTATCAGCCTCAGCATTTT.

This clonotype has a count of ten or more. This chain uses TRBV11-2 with TRBJ1-2; D remains ambiguous. This CDR3 has 15 residues. The germline CDR1 and CDR2 sequences are SGHAT and FQNNGV. Trimming removed 5 bases at V and 3 bases at J, with 16 bases between. The CDR3 sequence is CASSPIGKVDYGYTF. The CDR3 DNA is TGTGCCAGCAGCCCGATTGGGAAAGTTGACTATGGCTACACCTTC.

In this sample, this clonotype turned up a few times. The rearrangement uses TRBV30 and TRBJ2-2; D not certain. The CDR3 spans 14 residues. The ends were cut back, 2 bases at V and 4 bases at J, with 11 bases in the middle. Germline V gene data show CDR1 as GTSNPN and CDR2 as SVGIG (reference sequence). CDR3 DNA: TGTGCCTGGAGTCCCGGGCCCCTCACCGGGGAGCTGTTTTTT. This encodes CAWSPGPLTGELFF.